These 11 T cell receptor beta chains came from one sample sequenced in a study of shared clonotypes between healthy human individuals. Measured with immunoSEQ multiplex PCR; TCRdb has only the in-frame clones, and not every one. In the table there are 740,000 or so clones, more than 70% of which are singletons. The sample comprised memory CD4+ T cells sorted from blood. Subset denoted: CD45RA-negative fraction. These receptors all come from a woman aged 25 to 45 in good health.

V usage is TRBV5-3 and J usage is TRBJ2-3, with D possibly matching TRBD2 (5 bases). TRBV5-3 is designated an ORF whose function remains uncertain. The CDR3 spans 13 residues. With 5 bases removed from V and 0 bases from J, the gap between germline ends came to 7 bases. The CDR3 protein is CARRGGSTDTQYF. In nucleotides, the CDR3 is TGTGCCAGAAGAGGCGGGAGCACAGATACGCAGTATTTT.

The chain joins TRBV11-2 to TRBJ2-1; TRBD1 aligns across 8 bases. Germline trimming cut 5 bases from V and 4 bases from J; bases unmatched to any gene: 4. Germline V CDR1 and CDR2: SGHAT, FQNNGV. The CDR3 length is 14 residues. The CDR3, as DNA: TGTGCCAGCAGCCCCAGACAGGGGTACAATGAGCAGTTCTTC. It encodes CASSPRQGYNEQFF.

This clone has more than one count but fewer than ten. This chain joins TRBV21-1 and TRBJ2-3; the table assigns TRBD2, which was not confirmed against the DNA. TRBV21-1 is annotated as a pseudogene. The CDR3 covers 12 residues. The CDR3 bases are TGTGCCCCACCTAGCGGCACAGATACGCAGTATTTT. Its protein product is CAPPSGTDTQYF.

This clone appeared a few times. The chain joins TRBV5-1 to TRBJ2-1; D might be TRBD2 (6 bases). Per the germline V gene, CDR1 is SGHRS and CDR2 is YFSETQ. V was pared by 4 bases and J by 3 bases, with 14 bases between. The CDR3 has 15 residues. CDR3 sequence reads: CASSVGLADYNEQFF. The CDR3 DNA reads TGCGCCAGCAGCGTCGGGTTAGCGGACTACAATGAGCAGTTCTTC.

The V gene is TRBV29-1, the J gene TRBJ1-1; D perhaps matches TRBD1 (5 bases). This CDR3 region has 15 residues. The V gene lost 4 bases and the J gene lost 1 base, with 16 bases spanning the gap. The V gene's germline CDR1 is SQVTM and CDR2 ANQGSEA. This CDR3 reads CSVAMRGFGNTEAFF. CDR3 in DNA: TGCAGCGTTGCGATGAGGGGCTTTGGGAACACTGAAGCTTTCTTT.

The CDR3 is CASSRMTSGSNEQFF. The DNA for the CDR3 is TGCGCCAGCAGCCGAATGACTAGCGGGAGCAATGAGCAGTTCTTC. V gene TRBV5-1 combines with J gene TRBJ2-1, with TRBD2 identical over 12 bases. CDR1 is SGHRS, CDR2 YFSETQ, per germline. The CDR3 is 15 amino acids. V lost 4 bases, J lost 6 bases, and 5 bases stayed unmatched. Full variable domain (remainder filled in from reference TRBV5-1 and TRBJ2-1): KAGVTQTPRYLIKTRGQQVTLSCSPISGHRSVSWYQQTPGQGLQFLFEYFSETQRNKGNFPGRFSGRQFSNSRSEMNVSTLELGDSALYLCASSRMTSGSNEQFFGPGTRLTVL.

The V and J genes are TRBV5-5 and TRBJ2-7; D unresolved. The CDR3 totals 12 residues. V was clipped by 4 bases and J by 4 bases, with 9 bases between them. Germline CDR1 SGHKS, CDR2 YYEKEE (reference sequence). The CDR3 here is CASSHNSYEQYF. The CDR3 DNA follows: TGTGCCAGCAGCCATAATAGTTACGAGCAGTACTTC. Supplemented by reference TRBV5-5 and TRBJ2-7, the full variable domain reads DAGVTQSPTHLIKTRGQQVTLRCSPISGHKSVSWYQQVLGQGPQFIFQYYEKEERGRGNFPDRFSARQFPNYSSELNVNALLLGDSALYLCASSHNSYEQYFGPGTRLTVT.

The rearrangement joins TRBV7-2 to TRBJ2-3; 7 bases are shared with TRBD2. Germline values: CDR1 SGHTA, CDR2 FQGNSA. J was trimmed by 6 bases and V by 1 base; bases with no gene match: 7. The CDR3 spans 15 residues. Here the CDR3 DNA reads TGTGCCAGCAGCTTAGTCGGGAGGAAGGTCGATACGCAGTATTTT. Its translation: CASSLVGRKVDTQYF.

This clone came up a few times. This chain links TRBV28 with TRBJ2-2; possibly TRBD1 for D (5 bases). The V end was cut by 5 bases, the J end by 0 bases, with 7 bases between. Looked up from germline, CDR1 is MDHEN and CDR2 is SYDVKM. The CDR3 is 14 residues long. The DNA for the CDR3 is TGTGCCAGCAGTACGACAGCGAACACCGGGGAGCTGTTTTTT. This encodes CASSTTANTGELFF.

The chain recombines TRBV18 with TRBJ1-2; TRBD1 matches 8 bases. Germline assignment: CDR1 KGHSH and CDR2 LQKENI. The CDR3 consists of 16 residues. V trimming: 0 bases; J trimming: 4 bases; junction bases outside the gene matches: 7. The CDR3 DNA follows: TGTGCCAGCTCACCACCCGGGCAGGGGGCAATCTATGGCTACACCTTC. This sequence encodes CASSPPGQGAIYGYTF. The whole variable domain, filled in from reference TRBV18 and TRBJ1-2, reads NAGVMQNPRHLVRRRGQEARLRCSPMKGHSHVYWYRQLPEEGLKFMVYLQKENIIDESGMPKERFSAEFPKEGPSILRIQQVVRGDSAAYFCASSPPGQGAIYGYTFGSGTRLTVV.

The J gene is TRBJ2-3, the V gene TRBV11-2, with a weak D call TRBD2 (6 bases). This CDR3 spans 14 amino acids. In germline, CDR1 is SGHAT, CDR2 FQNNGV. Trimming removed 4 bases at V and 4 bases at J, with 12 bases between. CDR3 nucleotide sequence: TGTGCCAGCAGCTCCCTCGGGGGTTCAGATACGCAGTATTTT. It specifies CASSSLGGSDTQYF.